These 32 T cell receptor beta chains share one sample of origin, sequenced in a study of T-cell memory formation after mild COVID-19. In TCRdb, the 5' RACE reads were re-called with MiXCR into one record per CDR3 protein. The sample includes 350,000 to 450,000 distinct CDR3 sequences, around 14% seen only once; the top ten take under 25%. Specimen: PBMCs or a T cell subset sorted from them (not recorded which). The origin of the receptors is a man between 18 and 29 years old who had mild COVID-19 (a few samples of this study predate the infection). Cell type and time point are not known.

The gene calls are TRBV18 and TRBJ2-3; D call uncertain. In germline, CDR1 is KGHSH, CDR2 LQKENI. There are 13 residues in the CDR3. The ends were cut back, 6 bases at V and 2 bases at J, with 9 bases in the middle. CDR3 bases: TGTGCCAGCTCGAATTTGATCACAGATACGCAGTATTTT. Protein sequence: CASSNLITDTQYF.

This chain's CDR3 is CASSLRGPTSGVETQYF. For the CDR3, the DNA is TGTGCCAGCAGCCTCCGTGGACCGACTAGCGGGGTAGAGACCCAGTACTTC. The genes are TRBV4-2 and TRBJ2-5, with 11 bases that match TRBD2. Germline trimming cut 4 bases from V and 4 bases from J; bases unmatched to any gene: 11. Germline V gene sequence: CDR1 LGHNA, CDR2 YNFKEQ. The CDR3 consists of 17 residues.

There are a few counts of this clonotype. This chain joins TRBV7-2 and TRBJ2-1; D unresolved. There are 13 residues in the CDR3. CDR1 is SGHTA, CDR2 FQGNSA, per germline. Trimming left V 5 bases short and J 6 bases short, with 11 bases between. Written as DNA, the CDR3 is TGTGCCAGCAGCGGTGGGCGGCGCAATGAGCAGTTCTTC. It yields the protein CASSGGRRNEQFF. The variable domain in full, with the rest retrieved from reference TRBV7-2 and TRBJ2-1, is GAGVSQSPSNKVTEKGKDVELRCDPISGHTALYWYRQSLGQGLEFLIYFQGNSAPDKSGLPSDRFSAERTGGSVSTLTIQRTQQEDSAVYLCASSGGRRNEQFFGPGTRLTVL.

This clonotype was seen at least ten times. The CDR3 coding sequence is TGTGCCAGCAGCCCGCCCGGGGCAGATACGCAGTATTTT. Its protein product is CASSPPGADTQYF. This sequence joins TRBV7-6 and TRBJ2-3; D possibly corresponds to TRBD2 (5 bases). The length of the CDR3 is 13 residues. CDR1 SGHVS and CDR2 FNYEAQ come from the germline V gene. Trimming took off 5 bases at V and 4 bases at J, with 10 bases between the two ends.

V and J are TRBV19 and TRBJ2-4; 7 bases fit TRBD1. CDR3 size: 16 residues. V trimming: 5 bases; J trimming: 0 bases; junction bases outside the gene matches: 7. Looked up from germline, CDR1 is LNHDA and CDR2 is SQIVND (reference sequence). The CDR3 DNA reads as TGTGCCAGTAGTGAACGGACAGGCCTAGCCAAAAACATTCAGTACTTC. This gives the protein CASSERTGLAKNIQYF.

This clonotype was seen a handful of times. J is TRBJ2-1 and V is TRBV7-9; TRBD2 matches 11 bases. Losses at the gene ends were 2 bases for V and 6 bases for J; bases not matched to a gene: 3. Germline V gene data show CDR1 as SEHNR and CDR2 as FQNEAQ (reference sequence). CDR3 length equals 15 residues. CDR3 DNA: TGTGCCAGCAGCTTACGACTAGCGGGACCCAATGAGCAGTTCTTC. It yields the protein CASSLRLAGPNEQFF.

At least ten counts were recorded for this clonotype. The V and J genes are TRBV6-4 and TRBJ1-1; weak D call: TRBD1 (6 bases). Trimming pared 3 bases from V and 3 bases from J, leaving 11 bases between. The CDR3 contains 14 residues. Germline V lookup: CDR1 MRHNA, CDR2 SNTAGT. In nucleotides, the CDR3 is TGTGCCAGCAGTGAAGGGGGGGAGGACACTGAAGCTTTCTTT. It specifies CASSEGGEDTEAFF.

Only a few counts were recorded for this clonotype. A junction boundary mismatches the germline segment, possibly from a read error. This chain joins TRBV2 and TRBJ2-5, with D maybe TRBD1 (6 bases). The CDR3 extends over 13 amino acids. In germline, CDR1 is SNHLY, CDR2 FYNNEI. For the CDR3, the DNA is TGTGCCACCAGTTCCTGGACAGAAGAGACCCAGTACTTC. Its protein is CATSSWTEETQYF.

The sample holds a few counts of this clonotype. The rearrangement uses TRBV6-1 and TRBJ2-7, with D possibly being TRBD2 (5 bases). Germline V gene data show CDR1 as MNHNS and CDR2 as SASEGT. The CDR3 length is 17 residues. Trimming removed 5 bases from V and 3 bases from J, with 23 bases in between. DNA for the CDR3: TGTGCCAGCAGTCTACCCCGAAGAGCGGCCCCGGGCTACGAGCAGTACTTC. This translates into CASSLPRRAAPGYEQYF.

This chain connects TRBV6-2 or TRBV6-3 to TRBJ2-2; 9 bases are a match to TRBD1. V was clipped by 2 bases and J by 7 bases; unmatched bases: 8. CDR1 MNHEY and CDR2 SVGEGT come from the germline V gene. The CDR3 totals 16 residues. The CDR3 DNA follows: TGTGCCAGCAGTTACAGGGGACAGGGACCGGGCGGGGAGCTGTTTTTT. It translates to CASSYRGQGPGGELFF.

The chain links TRBV25-1 to TRBJ1-1; 8 bases agree with TRBD1. V lost 7 bases and J lost 0; bases outside the gene matches: 13. The CDR3 has 17 residues. In germline, CDR1 is MGHDK, CDR2 SYGVNS. The CDR3 loop reads CASTRGAGGPLNTEAFF. CDR3 DNA: TGTGCCAGCACCCGTGGGGCAGGGGGCCCCTTGAACACTGAAGCTTTCTTT.

The chain is built from TRBV24-1 and TRBJ2-2; tentative D call: TRBD2 (5 bases). CDR3 size: 15 residues. CDR1 and CDR2 from the germline V gene are KGHDR and SFDVKD. Trimming stripped 4 bases from V and 6 bases from J, with 14 bases between. CDR3 coding DNA: TGTGCCACCAGTGACCCATCGGACGGGGCCGGGGAGCTGTTTTTT. It yields the protein CATSDPSDGAGELFF.

This chain uses TRBV5-1 with TRBJ2-1, with D tentatively TRBD2 (6 bases). The CDR3 loop spans 15 amino acids. Looked up from germline, CDR1 is SGHRS and CDR2 is YFSETQ. Trimming stripped 4 bases from V and 1 base from J, with 12 bases between. The CDR3 loop is CASSLGLQSYNEQFF. The CDR3 DNA sequence: TGCGCCAGCAGCCTGGGACTCCAGTCCTACAATGAGCAGTTCTTC.

The table lists this clonotype with a few counts. The V and J genes are TRBV29-1 and TRBJ2-4; TRBD2 matches 7 bases. V trimming: 3 bases; J trimming: 5 bases; junction bases outside the gene matches: 4. This CDR3 is built from 13 residues. CDR1 SQVTM and CDR2 ANQGSEA come from the germline V gene. CDR3 in DNA: TGCAGCGTTGACGAGGGAGGGCAAAACATTCAGTACTTC. As protein: CSVDEGGQNIQYF.

This clonotype was seen a handful of times. The V call is TRBV5-8, the J call TRBJ2-3; D perhaps matches TRBD1 (6 bases). Germline CDR1 and CDR2: SGHTS and YDEGEE. There are 15 residues in the CDR3. V shed 10 bases and J shed 2 bases, with 20 bases lying between them. The CDR3 sequence is CAFDETGQFTDTQYF. CDR3 nucleotide sequence: TGTGCCTTCGACGAGACAGGACAATTCACAGATACGCAGTATTTT.

V usage is TRBV12-3 or TRBV12-4 and J usage is TRBJ1-2; D is perhaps TRBD1 (5 bases). Trimming left V 7 bases short and J 6 bases short, with 15 bases between. The CDR3 sequence is 13 residues long. CDR3 in amino acids: CASNSGAYHGYTF. In DNA, the CDR3 is TGTGCCAGCAACTCTGGGGCCTACCATGGCTACACCTTC.

This clonotype occurred once. J is TRBJ2-2 and V is TRBV24-1; D unclear. V was shortened by 3 bases and J by 0 bases, with 7 bases between the two germline ends. There are 15 residues in the CDR3. Germline lookup yields CDR1 KGHDR and CDR2 SFDVKD. The DNA of the CDR3 is TGTGCCACCAGTGATCCGACTTCGAACACCGGGGAGCTGTTTTTT. Its translation: CATSDPTSNTGELFF.

V is TRBV24-1 and J is TRBJ1-5; 8 bases agree with TRBD1. The CDR3 runs 16 residues. V lost 4 bases, J lost 4 bases, and 8 bases stayed unmatched. Germline CDR1 is KGHDR and CDR2 is SFDVKD. CDR3 sequence: CATSDPRTGINQPQHF. The CDR3 DNA follows: TGTGCCACCAGTGACCCTAGGACAGGGATAAATCAGCCCCAGCATTTT.

This clonotype was counted only a few times. The chain has TRBV5-1 and TRBJ2-1, with TRBD2 matching over 10 bases. The CDR3 is made up of 17 amino acids. The ends lost 4 bases at V and 6 bases at J; junction bases unmatched: 13. In germline, CDR1 is SGHRS, CDR2 YFSETQ. The CDR3 loop is CASSGGTLAGAINEQFF. DNA of the CDR3: TGCGCCAGCAGCGGGGGGACCCTAGCGGGGGCCATCAATGAGCAGTTCTTC.

There are many counts of this clonotype. V usage is TRBV12-3 or TRBV12-4 and J usage is TRBJ1-2; TRBD1 might be the D (5 bases). Between the trimmed V and J ends, which lost 6 bases and 6 bases, there was a span of 17 bases. The CDR3 length is 14 residues. As DNA, the CDR3 is TGTGCCAGCAGATCCCGCGCTTGGGGGGATGGCTACACCTTC. Amino acid sequence: CASRSRAWGDGYTF.

Notes on this clonotype: A much larger clone differs from this one at a single base, so this may be a read error. This chain joins TRBV7-2 and TRBJ2-1; D gene uncertain. The CDR3 consists of 14 residues. CDR1 SGHTA and CDR2 FQGNSA come from the germline V gene. The CDR3 sequence: CAISLVSRHNEQFF. In DNA, the CDR3 is TGTGCCATCAGCTTAGTCTCCAGACACAATGAGCAGTTCTTC.

This clonotype was recorded at least ten times. The chain uses TRBV18 and TRBJ1-1; D ambiguous. Trimming removed 0 bases from V and 0 bases from J, with 8 bases in between. Germline lookup yields CDR1 KGHSH and CDR2 LQKENI. CDR3 length equals 15 residues. The CDR3 region has the DNA TGTGCCAGCTCACCACCCTTAGGGCTGAACACTGAAGCTTTCTTT. This sequence encodes CASSPPLGLNTEAFF.

This clonotype has just a few counts. The J gene is TRBJ2-1, the V gene TRBV12-3 or TRBV12-4; D remains ambiguous. This CDR3 is built from 12 residues. V lost 6 bases and J 5 bases, leaving 8 bases between the germline ends. CDR3: CASRGPNNEQFF. The CDR3 DNA is TGTGCCAGCAGGGGCCCCAACAATGAGCAGTTCTTC.

Only a few counts were recorded for this clonotype. The chain has TRBV10-3 and TRBJ2-7; tentatively, D is TRBD1 (5 bases). Germline CDR1 is ENHRY and CDR2 is SYGVKD. The CDR3 is 15 amino acids. V was pared by 6 bases and J by 0 bases, with 15 bases between. This CDR3 reads CAISANRMDSYEQYF. In DNA, the CDR3 is TGTGCCATCAGCGCGAACAGGATGGACTCCTACGAGCAGTACTTC.

The chain employs TRBV27 and TRBJ1-1, with D possibly TRBD1 on 5 matching bases. The V gene's germline CDR1 is MNHEY and CDR2 SMNVEV (reference sequence). CDR3 length: 14 residues. V was trimmed by 6 bases and J by 6 bases, leaving 17 bases between them. The CDR3 sequence: CASSYTGGGPEAFF. The CDR3 DNA reads as TGTGCCAGCAGCTATACAGGAGGAGGCCCTGAAGCTTTCTTT.

This clonotype was seen only a few times. V gene TRBV28 combines with J gene TRBJ2-3; D remains ambiguous. V gave up 0 bases and J gave up 2 bases, with 9 bases separating them. This CDR3 has 15 residues. The V gene's germline CDR1 is MDHEN and CDR2 SYDVKM. The CDR3 is CASSLWTTATDTQYF. As DNA, the CDR3 is TGTGCCAGCAGTTTATGGACAACCGCCACAGATACGCAGTATTTT. The variable domain in full, completed from reference TRBV28 and TRBJ2-3, reads DVKVTQSSRYLVKRTGEKVFLECVQDMDHENMFWYRQDPGLGLRLIYFSYDVKMKEKGDIPEGYSVSREKKERFSLILESASTNQTSMYLCASSLWTTATDTQYFGPGTRLTVL.

This clonotype was found many times. The chain is built from TRBV5-1 and TRBJ2-3; D gene unclear. CDR3 length equals 13 residues. Germline lookup yields CDR1 SGHRS and CDR2 YFSETQ. The V gene lost 7 bases and the J gene lost 2 bases, with 11 bases spanning the gap. The CDR3 bases are TGCGCCAGCGGCGGAATCCCCACAGATACGCAGTATTTT. Translating gives CASGGIPTDTQYF.

This clonotype appeared a few times. V gene TRBV15 combines with J gene TRBJ2-7; D may be TRBD1 (5 bases). The V and J ends lost 5 bases and 3 bases respectively, with 11 bases between them. The CDR3 contains 13 residues. Germline values: CDR1 LNHNV, CDR2 YYDKDF (reference sequence). Written as DNA, the CDR3 is TGTGCCACCAGCCCAAGGGGTGACTACGAGCAGTACGTC. This translates into CATSPRGDYEQYV.

This sequence joins TRBV20-1 and TRBJ2-3, with D possibly matching TRBD2 (5 bases). Trimming pared 6 bases from V and 0 bases from J, leaving 7 bases between. CDR3 length equals 12 residues. CDR1 DFQATT and CDR2 SNEGSKA come from the germline V gene (reference sequence). This CDR3 reads CSAEASTDTQYF. The CDR3 nucleotides are TGCAGTGCGGAGGCCAGCACAGATACGCAGTATTTT.

The chain is built from TRBV5-1 and TRBJ1-6, with D maybe TRBD1 (5 bases). Germline V gene data show CDR1 as SGHRS and CDR2 as YFSETQ. The CDR3 has 15 amino acids. Trimming removed 0 bases from V and 8 bases from J, with 12 bases in between. DNA for the CDR3: TGCGCCAGCAGCTTGGCCGGGGCAGGGTATTCACCCCTCCACTTT. Translation gives CASSLAGAGYSPLHF.

This clonotype was seen at least ten times. V is TRBV12-3 or TRBV12-4 and J is TRBJ1-2, with D possibly being TRBD1 (5 bases). The CDR3 has 10 amino acids. V lost 8 bases and J 5 bases, leaving 6 bases between the germline ends. The CDR3 protein is CASGGYGYTF. The CDR3 coding sequence is TGTGCCAGCGGGGGATATGGCTACACCTTC.

V gene TRBV7-6 combines with J gene TRBJ1-2; D is unresolved. V lost 1 base and J 9 bases, leaving 12 bases between the germline ends. Germline V gene sequence: CDR1 SGHVS, CDR2 FNYEAQ. The CDR3 is 13 amino acids. As DNA, the CDR3 is TGTGCCAGCAGCTTAGGCCGGGATTGGCGCTACACCTTC. It yields the protein CASSLGRDWRYTF. Supplemented by reference TRBV7-6 and TRBJ1-2, the full variable domain reads GAGVSQSPRYKVTKRGQDVALRCDPISGHVSLYWYRQALGQGPEFLTYFNYEAQQDKSGLPNDRFSAERPEGSISTLTIQRTEQRDSAMYRCASSLGRDWRYTFGSGTRLTVV.